This is a list of T cell receptor beta chains from one sample in a study of T cells in Graves' hyperthyroidism and ophthalmopathy. TCRdb used MiXCR to reprocess the multiplex PCR reads, holding one entry per CDR3 protein. The sample has 500,000 or so distinct CDR3 sequences, about 16% seen once; the top ten hold about 31%. Sequencing was done on a sample of blood. Receptor source: a woman aged 25 to 39 with Graves' ophthalmopathy. The CDR3 runs from the conserved cysteine through the conserved F or W. Each record gives: D gene, clone size, V gene, J gene, CDR3 DNA, CDR3 protein. D genes are given only for firm matches. Only part of the rows carry a size: once, few, many, or a class if the clone is expanded.

D gene: -; clone size: many; V gene: TRBV7-8; J gene: TRBJ2-5; CDR3 DNA: TGTGCCAGCAGCCCCCTGAAAGAGACCCAGTACTTC; CDR3 protein: CASSPLKETQYF
D gene: TRBD2; clone size: many; V gene: TRBV19; J gene: TRBJ2-2; CDR3 DNA: TGTGCCAGTACCCCCGCGGGAGCTGCGAACACCGGGGAGCTGTTTTTT; CDR3 protein: CASTPAGAANTGELFF
D gene: -; clone size: many; V gene: TRBV29-1; J gene: TRBJ2-2; CDR3 DNA: TGCAGCGCCACCGGGGAAAACACCGGGGAGCTGTTTTTT; CDR3 protein: CSATGENTGELFF
D gene: -; clone size: many; V gene: TRBV2; J gene: TRBJ2-5; CDR3 DNA: TGTGCCAGCAGGGCAGGGGAAGAAGAGACCCAGTACTTC; CDR3 protein: CASRAGEEETQYF
D gene: -; clone size: many; V gene: TRBV18; J gene: TRBJ2-5; CDR3 DNA: TGTGCCAGCTCCCGCCCGGGGATGGTAGGAGAGACCCAGTACTTC; CDR3 protein: CASSRPGMVGETQYF
D gene: -; clone size: -; V gene: TRBV20-1; J gene: TRBJ2-6; CDR3 DNA: TGCAGTGCTAGCGGGGTTTGGGAAGCCAACGTCCTGACTTTC; CDR3 protein: CSASGVWEANVLTF
D gene: TRBD2; clone size: few; V gene: TRBV9; J gene: TRBJ2-5; CDR3 DNA: TGTGCCAGCAGCGTAGGTAGCGGGGTGCAAGAGACCCAGTACTTC; CDR3 protein: CASSVGSGVQETQYF
D gene: -; clone size: few; V gene: TRBV29-1; J gene: TRBJ1-5; CDR3 DNA: TGCAGCGTTACACAGGGAATCGGGAATCAGCCCCAGCATTTT; CDR3 protein: CSVTQGIGNQPQHF
D gene: -; clone size: -; V gene: TRBV28; J gene: TRBJ1-2; CDR3 DNA: TGTGCCAGCAGTTTGGGGTGGGGGGGGCTTGGCTACACCTTC; CDR3 protein: CASSLGWGGLGYTF
D gene: -; clone size: few; V gene: TRBV4-1; J gene: TRBJ1-1; CDR3 DNA: TGCGCCAGCAGCCCTATGGGGGGGAACACTGAAGCTTTCTTT; CDR3 protein: CASSPMGGNTEAFF
D gene: -; clone size: -; V gene: TRBV20-1; J gene: TRBJ1-1; CDR3 DNA: TGCAGTGCTACCGGCGTCACTGAAGCTTTCTTT; CDR3 protein: CSATGVTEAFF
D gene: TRBD2; clone size: many; V gene: TRBV3-1; J gene: TRBJ2-7; CDR3 DNA: TGTGCCAGCAGCATACTAGCGGGAGAGGGTGAGCAGTACTTC; CDR3 protein: CASSILAGEGEQYF
D gene: TRBD2; clone size: -; V gene: TRBV24-1; J gene: TRBJ2-3; CDR3 DNA: TGTGCCACCAGTGAACCAGGGACTAGCGGGAGGACAGATACGCAGTATTTT; CDR3 protein: CATSEPGTSGRTDTQYF
D gene: -; clone size: many; V gene: TRBV28; J gene: TRBJ1-4; CDR3 DNA: TGTGCCAGCAGTACAGGGAGGGGGAATGAAAAACTGTTTTTT; CDR3 protein: CASSTGRGNEKLFF
D gene: TRBD2; clone size: -; V gene: TRBV6-1; J gene: TRBJ2-1; CDR3 DNA: TGTGCCAGCAGTTCCGTAGCGGGACCCTACAATGAGCAGTTCTTC; CDR3 protein: CASSSVAGPYNEQFF
D gene: -; clone size: -; V gene: TRBV6-1; J gene: TRBJ2-7; CDR3 DNA: TGTGCCATCAGTGACGTAGGGGACGGTGGCGAGCAGTACTTC; CDR3 protein: CAISDVGDGGEQYF
D gene: -; clone size: many; V gene: TRBV12-3/TRBV12-4; J gene: TRBJ1-1; CDR3 DNA: TGTGCCAGCAGTTCCCCACAGGGGAACACTGAAGCTTTCTTT; CDR3 protein: CASSSPQGNTEAFF
D gene: -; clone size: many; V gene: TRBV7-8; J gene: TRBJ1-1; CDR3 DNA: TGTGCCAGCTCACTTGCAGCGAACACTGAAGCTTTCTTT; CDR3 protein: CASSLAANTEAFF
D gene: TRBD1; clone size: few; V gene: TRBV28; J gene: TRBJ1-3; CDR3 DNA: TGTGCCAGCAGTCCACCCCAGGGGGCCTCTGGAAACACCATATATTTT; CDR3 protein: CASSPPQGASGNTIYF
D gene: -; clone size: few; V gene: TRBV9; J gene: TRBJ1-1; CDR3 DNA: TGTGCCAGCAGCGTAGGGGCAGGGGCGCAGGCCACTGAAGCTTTCTTT; CDR3 protein: CASSVGAGAQATEAFF
D gene: TRBD2; clone size: many; V gene: TRBV28; J gene: TRBJ2-7; CDR3 DNA: TGTGCCAGCAGTTTTCTTACCCGGACTAGCGGGAGATCGGAGCAGTACTTC; CDR3 protein: CASSFLTRTSGRSEQYF
D gene: -; clone size: -; V gene: TRBV6-1; J gene: TRBJ1-2; CDR3 DNA: TGTGTCAGCAGTGAAGACTCGACAGTGAGCTATGGCTACACCTTC; CDR3 protein: CVSSEDSTVSYGYTF
D gene: TRBD2; clone size: -; V gene: TRBV29-1; J gene: TRBJ2-5; CDR3 DNA: TGCAGCGCCGCGGGCGGGAGGAGAGGGCAAGAGACCCAGTACTTC; CDR3 protein: CSAAGGRRGQETQYF
D gene: TRBD1; clone size: many; V gene: TRBV12-3/TRBV12-4; J gene: TRBJ2-7; CDR3 DNA: TGTGCCAGCAGTCACTCGGGACAGGGGAGGGAGCAGTACTTC; CDR3 protein: CASSHSGQGREQYF
D gene: TRBD1; clone size: -; V gene: TRBV6-1; J gene: TRBJ2-5; CDR3 DNA: TGTGCCAGCAGCTGGACAGGGCTCGGGGAGACCCAGTACTTC; CDR3 protein: CASSWTGLGETQYF
D gene: TRBD1; clone size: few; V gene: TRBV4-1; J gene: TRBJ2-2; CDR3 DNA: TGCGCCAGCAGCCTCCGACAGGGGTTAATGGGAGAACACACCGGGGAGCTGTTTTTT; CDR3 protein: CASSLRQGLMGEHTGELFF
D gene: -; clone size: -; V gene: TRBV4-1; J gene: TRBJ1-1; CDR3 DNA: TGCGCCAGCAGCCAAGACGAAGGAGAGAACACTGAAGCTTTCTTT; CDR3 protein: CASSQDEGENTEAFF
D gene: TRBD1; clone size: many; V gene: TRBV7-2; J gene: TRBJ2-4; CDR3 DNA: TGTGCCAGCAGCTCCCATGGGGGACAGGGCACCAAAAACATTCAGTACTTC; CDR3 protein: CASSSHGGQGTKNIQYF
D gene: -; clone size: -; V gene: TRBV9; J gene: TRBJ2-7; CDR3 DNA: TGTGCCAGCAGCTCCCTCTCGGGTGTGTGGGCGGGGGAGCAGTACTTC; CDR3 protein: CASSSLSGVWAGEQYF
D gene: -; clone size: many; V gene: TRBV11-2; J gene: TRBJ1-4; CDR3 DNA: TGTGCCAGCAGCTTATGGCGTTTGGCAGGCGGAGCTGAAAAACTGTTTTTT; CDR3 protein: CASSLWRLAGGAEKLFF
D gene: -; clone size: few; V gene: TRBV15; J gene: TRBJ2-1; CDR3 DNA: TGTGCCACTTCCTTTGGGGGGCTCAATGAGCAGTTCTTC; CDR3 protein: CATSFGGLNEQFF
D gene: -; clone size: many; V gene: TRBV20-1; J gene: TRBJ1-1; CDR3 DNA: TGCAGTGCTAGAGCCTACGAGACACCAAACACTGAAGCTTTCTTT; CDR3 protein: CSARAYETPNTEAFF
D gene: TRBD2; clone size: many; V gene: TRBV28; J gene: TRBJ2-3; CDR3 DNA: TGTGCCAGCAGTTTAATTAGCGGGAGGGCAGATACGCAGTATTTT; CDR3 protein: CASSLISGRADTQYF
D gene: -; clone size: many; V gene: TRBV28; J gene: TRBJ2-1; CDR3 DNA: TGTGCCAGCAGTACTCTATGGGCGTCCTACAATGAGCAGTTCTTC; CDR3 protein: CASSTLWASYNEQFF
D gene: -; clone size: -; V gene: TRBV7-9; J gene: TRBJ2-5; CDR3 DNA: TGTGCCAGCAGCCTGAAGGACTGGTACCAAGAGACCCAGTACTTC; CDR3 protein: CASSLKDWYQETQYF
D gene: TRBD2; clone size: few; V gene: TRBV9; J gene: TRBJ2-3; CDR3 DNA: TGTGCCAGCAGCGTGACCGGGACTAGCGGGACCCGGGGTGATACGCAGTATTTT; CDR3 protein: CASSVTGTSGTRGDTQYF
D gene: -; clone size: many; V gene: TRBV2; J gene: TRBJ1-5; CDR3 DNA: TGTGCCAGCACCTCACCGAGGGACAATCAGCCCCAGCATTTT; CDR3 protein: CASTSPRDNQPQHF
D gene: -; clone size: few; V gene: TRBV4-3; J gene: TRBJ2-2; CDR3 DNA: TGCGCCAGCAGCCATTCGACCCGAAAGGGCGGGGAGCTGTTTTTT; CDR3 protein: CASSHSTRKGGELFF
D gene: -; clone size: few; V gene: TRBV20-1; J gene: TRBJ1-5; CDR3 DNA: TGCAGTGCCACACGGGGCAATAGCAATCAGCCCCAGCATTTT; CDR3 protein: CSATRGNSNQPQHF
D gene: -; clone size: few; V gene: TRBV7-9; J gene: TRBJ2-7; CDR3 DNA: TGTGCCAGCAGGCCCCCGGGGGCCAGCGAGCAGTACTTC; CDR3 protein: CASRPPGASEQYF
D gene: TRBD1; clone size: many; V gene: TRBV30; J gene: TRBJ1-2; CDR3 DNA: TGTGCCTGGAGTCCAGGGGGGGCCTATGGCTACACCTTC; CDR3 protein: CAWSPGGAYGYTF